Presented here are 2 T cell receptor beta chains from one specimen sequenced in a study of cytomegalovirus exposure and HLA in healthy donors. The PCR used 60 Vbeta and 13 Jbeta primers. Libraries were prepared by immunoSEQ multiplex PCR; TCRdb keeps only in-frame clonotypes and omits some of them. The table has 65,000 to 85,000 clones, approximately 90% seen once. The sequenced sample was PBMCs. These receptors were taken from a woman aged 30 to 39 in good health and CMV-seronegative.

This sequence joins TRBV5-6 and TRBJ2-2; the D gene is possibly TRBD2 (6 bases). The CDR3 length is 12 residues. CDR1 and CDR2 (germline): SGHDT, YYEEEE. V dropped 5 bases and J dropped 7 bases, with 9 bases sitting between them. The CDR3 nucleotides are TGTGCCAGCAGTCTGGGGGGCGGGGAGCTGTTTTTT. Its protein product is CASSLGGGELFF.

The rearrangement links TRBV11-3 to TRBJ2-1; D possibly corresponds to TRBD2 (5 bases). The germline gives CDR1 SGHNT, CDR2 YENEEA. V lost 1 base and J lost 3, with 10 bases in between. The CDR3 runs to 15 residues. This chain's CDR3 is CASSLGGRFYNEQFF. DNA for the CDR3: TGTGCCAGCAGCTTAGGTGGGAGATTCTACAATGAGCAGTTCTTC.